The subject of this entry is one T cell receptor (beta chain). Assay used: immunoSEQ multiplex PCR; TCRdb lists only in-frame clones, some missing. The table includes tens of thousands of clones, roughly 84% detected once. Germline V lookup: CDR1 SEHNR, CDR2 FQNEAQ (reference sequence). The CDR3 length is 14 residues. Trimming shortened V by 5 bases and J by 2 bases, and 9 bases separated the two germline ends. The data belong to a study of control samples from healthy donors and cancer patients. The specimen was blood. The clonotype comes from a man aged 50-59 years in good health. The rearrangement uses TRBV7-9 and TRBJ1-4; no firm D call. The CDR3 reads CASSASWTNEKLFF. The CDR3 DNA reads as TGTGCCAGCAGCGCCAGTTGGACTAATGAAAAACTGTTTTTT.